Presented here are 5 T cell receptor beta chains from one specimen sequenced in a study of T cells in Graves' hyperthyroidism and ophthalmopathy. Authors of the study amplified TCR beta CDR3 regions from RNA transcripts. With the HTBI primer set, the TCR CDR3 went through a first round of RT-PCR. Using its own MiXCR run on the multiplex PCR reads, TCRdb lists one record per CDR3 protein. The top ten clones hold 44% of a sample with approximately 510,000 distinct CDR3 sequences, roughly 45% of them seen once. The specimen was peripheral blood or thyroid tissue (not recorded which). The source is an adult woman with Graves' disease, either hyperthyroidism or ophthalmopathy (not recorded which).

On this clonotype itself: Germline and junction disagree at one end, which may indicate a read error. The CDR3 protein is CASSPSSGNTQVF. As DNA, the CDR3 is TGTGCTAGCAGCCCTAGCAGCGGGAATACGCAGGTCTTC. The chain combines TRBV7-7 with TRBJ2-1; 7 nucleotides align to TRBD2. This CDR3 is 13 amino acids long. Looked up from germline, CDR1 is SSHAT and CDR2 is FNYEAQ (reference sequence).

This clonotype was seen many times. The chain joins TRBV28 to TRBJ2-5, with 10 bases identical to TRBD2. V lost 6 bases to trimming and J lost 5 bases; unmatched junction nucleotides: 9. The CDR3 consists of 15 residues. Germline V CDR1 and CDR2: MDHEN, SYDVKM. This CDR3 is CASRGAGGPGETQYF. The CDR3 DNA reads TGTGCCAGCAGGGGAGCGGGAGGGCCGGGCGAGACCCAGTACTTC.

This clonotype was counted a single time. J is TRBJ2-7 and V is TRBV6-1; either TRBD1 or TRBD2 may supply D (5 bases each). V was shortened by 8 bases and J by 7 bases, with 18 bases between the two germline ends. CDR1 and CDR2 from the germline V gene are MNHNS and SASEGT. The CDR3 runs to 13 residues. CDR3 sequence reads: CASGDGLPGEQYF. The CDR3 DNA reads as TGTGCCAGCGGGGACGGCCTCCCTGGAGAGCAGTACTTC.

This clonotype was detected ten times or more. V usage is TRBV19 and J usage is TRBJ2-7; TRBD1 aligns across 7 bases. The germline gives CDR1 LNHDA, CDR2 SQIVND (reference sequence). The CDR3 loop spans 16 amino acids. After removal of 1 base from V and 1 base from J, the junction contained 7 bases not matched to a gene. DNA of the CDR3: TGTGCCAGTAGTATAGCGTGGGACAGTTCATCCTACGAGCAGTACTTC. Its protein product is CASSIAWDSSSYEQYF. Based on the CDR3 plus reference TRBV19 and TRBJ2-7, the full variable domain is DGGITQSPKYLFRKEGQNVTLSCEQNLNHDAMYWYRQDPGQGLRLIYYSQIVNDFQKGDIAEGYSVSREKKESFPLTVTSAQKNPTAFYLCASSIAWDSSSYEQYFGPGTRLTVT.

J is TRBJ1-1 and V is TRBV28; 7 bases match TRBD1. The CDR3 consists of 15 residues. Trimming cost V 6 bases and J 7 bases; bases outside gene matches: 14. Germline CDR1 is MDHEN and CDR2 is SYDVKM. The CDR3 is CASRRSPGTVVEAFF. In DNA form, the CDR3 reads TGTGCCAGCAGACGAAGTCCCGGGACAGTGGTTGAAGCTTTCTTT.